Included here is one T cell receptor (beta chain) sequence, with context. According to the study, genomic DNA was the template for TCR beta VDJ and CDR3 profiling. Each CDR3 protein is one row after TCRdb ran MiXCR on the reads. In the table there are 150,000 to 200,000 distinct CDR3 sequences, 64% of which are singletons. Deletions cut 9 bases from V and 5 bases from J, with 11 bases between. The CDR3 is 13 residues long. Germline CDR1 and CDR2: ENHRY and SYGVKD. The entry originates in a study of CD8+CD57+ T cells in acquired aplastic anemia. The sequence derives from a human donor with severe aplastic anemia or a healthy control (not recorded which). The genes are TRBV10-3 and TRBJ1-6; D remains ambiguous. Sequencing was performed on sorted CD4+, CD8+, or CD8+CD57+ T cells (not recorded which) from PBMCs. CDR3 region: CAIQTEDNSPLHF. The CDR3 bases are TGTGCCATTCAGACTGAGGATAATTCACCCCTCCACTTT.